Here is one T cell receptor beta chain with its context. The data are from a study of blood T cell repertoires in COVID-19. This table comes from immunoSEQ multiplex PCR, and its TCRdb copy is limited to in-frame clones, with some not included. The table lists approximately 100,000 clones, roughly 82% of them singletons. What was sequenced was peripheral blood. This receptor was obtained from a man between 60 and 75 years old with acute or convalescent COVID-19.

The CDR3 DNA is TGCAGCGTGAAGGACAGGGGGCTTGAAAAACTGTTTTTT. Encoded protein: CSVKDRGLEKLFF. This chain links TRBV29-1 with TRBJ1-4, with 11 bases aligning to TRBD1. CDR3 length: 13 residues. The junction had 4 bases not matched to a gene; V was cut back by 6 bases and J by 7 bases. The V gene's germline CDR1 is SQVTM and CDR2 ANQGSEA.